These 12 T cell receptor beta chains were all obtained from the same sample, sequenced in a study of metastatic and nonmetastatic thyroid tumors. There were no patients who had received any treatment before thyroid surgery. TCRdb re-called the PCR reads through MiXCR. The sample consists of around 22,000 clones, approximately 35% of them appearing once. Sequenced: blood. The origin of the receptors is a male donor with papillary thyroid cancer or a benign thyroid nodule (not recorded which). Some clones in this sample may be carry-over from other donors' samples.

CDR3 in amino acids: CAWSKKVLAGGLNTGELFF. CDR3 DNA sequence: TGTGCCTGGAGTAAAAAAGTTCTAGCGGGAGGATTGAACACCGGGGAGCTGTTTTTT. The V and J genes are TRBV30 and TRBJ2-2; 11 bases fit TRBD2. V shed 2 bases, J shed 1 base, and the junction held 12 bases outside the gene matches. CDR1 is GTSNPN and CDR2 is SVGIG in the germline V gene (reference sequence). CDR3 length: 19 residues.

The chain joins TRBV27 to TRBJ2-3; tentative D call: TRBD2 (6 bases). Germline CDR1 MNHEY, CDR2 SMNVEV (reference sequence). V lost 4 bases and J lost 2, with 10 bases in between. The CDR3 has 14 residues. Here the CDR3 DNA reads TGTGCCAGCAGTTCGCCGGGAGCCACAGATACGCAGTATTTT. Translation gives CASSSPGATDTQYF.

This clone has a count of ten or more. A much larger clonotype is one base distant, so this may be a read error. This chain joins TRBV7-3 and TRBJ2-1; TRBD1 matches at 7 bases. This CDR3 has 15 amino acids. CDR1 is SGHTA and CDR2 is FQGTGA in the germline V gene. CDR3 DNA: TGTGCCGGCAGCCCAGACAGGGTACCCTACAATGAGCAGTTCTTC. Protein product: CAGSPDRVPYNEQFF.

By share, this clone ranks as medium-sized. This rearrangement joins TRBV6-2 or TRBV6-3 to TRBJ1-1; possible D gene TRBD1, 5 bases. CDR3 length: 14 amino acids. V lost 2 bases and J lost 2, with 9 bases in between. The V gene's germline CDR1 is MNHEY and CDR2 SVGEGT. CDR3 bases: TGTGCCAGCAGTTACGGTGGGACTAACACTGAAGCTTTCTTT. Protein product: CASSYGGTNTEAFF.

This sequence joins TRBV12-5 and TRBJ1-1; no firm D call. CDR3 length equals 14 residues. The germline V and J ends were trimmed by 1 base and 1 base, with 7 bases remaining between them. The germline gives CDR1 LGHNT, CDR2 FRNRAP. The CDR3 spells CASGLDSANTEAFF. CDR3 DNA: TGTGCTAGTGGTTTGGACAGCGCGAACACTGAAGCTTTCTTT.

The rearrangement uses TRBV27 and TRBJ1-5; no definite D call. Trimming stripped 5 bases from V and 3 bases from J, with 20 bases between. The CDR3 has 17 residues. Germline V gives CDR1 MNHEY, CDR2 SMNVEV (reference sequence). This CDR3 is CASSNKTLRVDNQPQHF. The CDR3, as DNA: TGTGCCAGCAGTAACAAGACCCTGAGGGTTGACAATCAGCCCCAGCATTTT.

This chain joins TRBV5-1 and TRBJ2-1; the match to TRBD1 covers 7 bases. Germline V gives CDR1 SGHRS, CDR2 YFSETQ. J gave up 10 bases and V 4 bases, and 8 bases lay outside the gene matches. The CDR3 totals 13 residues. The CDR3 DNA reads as TGCGCCAGCAGCCGGACAGGCCCGGGGGAGCAGTTCTTC. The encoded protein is CASSRTGPGEQFF.

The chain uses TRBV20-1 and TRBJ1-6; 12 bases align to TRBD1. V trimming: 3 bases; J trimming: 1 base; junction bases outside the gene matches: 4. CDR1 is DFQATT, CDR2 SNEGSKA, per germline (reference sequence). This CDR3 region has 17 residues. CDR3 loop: CSASGTGGMSYNSPLHF. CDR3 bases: TGCAGTGCTAGCGGGACAGGGGGCATGTCCTATAATTCACCCCTCCACTTT.

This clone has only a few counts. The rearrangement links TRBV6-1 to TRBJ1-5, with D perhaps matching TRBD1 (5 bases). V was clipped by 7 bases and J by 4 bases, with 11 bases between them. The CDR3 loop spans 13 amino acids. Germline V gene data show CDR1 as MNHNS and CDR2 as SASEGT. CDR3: CASMQGRNQPQHF. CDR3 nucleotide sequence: TGTGCCAGCATGCAGGGTCGGAATCAGCCCCAGCATTTT.

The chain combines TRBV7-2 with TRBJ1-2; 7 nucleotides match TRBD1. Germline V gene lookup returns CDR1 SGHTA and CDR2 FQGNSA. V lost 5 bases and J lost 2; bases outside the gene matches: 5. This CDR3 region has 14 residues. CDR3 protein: CASSDWDSNYGYTF. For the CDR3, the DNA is TGTGCCAGCAGCGACTGGGACAGCAACTATGGCTACACCTTC.

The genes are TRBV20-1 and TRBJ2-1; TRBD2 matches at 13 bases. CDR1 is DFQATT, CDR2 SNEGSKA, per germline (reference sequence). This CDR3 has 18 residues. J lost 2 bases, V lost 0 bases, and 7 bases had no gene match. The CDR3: CSARDSEGTSGTYNEQFF. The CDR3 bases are TGCAGTGCTAGAGATTCTGAGGGGACTAGCGGGACCTACAATGAGCAGTTCTTC.

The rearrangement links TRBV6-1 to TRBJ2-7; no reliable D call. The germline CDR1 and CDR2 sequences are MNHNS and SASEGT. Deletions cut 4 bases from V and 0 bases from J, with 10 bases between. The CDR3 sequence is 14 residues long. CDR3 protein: CASSGGGDSYEQYF. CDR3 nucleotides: TGTGCCAGCAGTGGGGGTGGGGACTCCTACGAGCAGTACTTC.